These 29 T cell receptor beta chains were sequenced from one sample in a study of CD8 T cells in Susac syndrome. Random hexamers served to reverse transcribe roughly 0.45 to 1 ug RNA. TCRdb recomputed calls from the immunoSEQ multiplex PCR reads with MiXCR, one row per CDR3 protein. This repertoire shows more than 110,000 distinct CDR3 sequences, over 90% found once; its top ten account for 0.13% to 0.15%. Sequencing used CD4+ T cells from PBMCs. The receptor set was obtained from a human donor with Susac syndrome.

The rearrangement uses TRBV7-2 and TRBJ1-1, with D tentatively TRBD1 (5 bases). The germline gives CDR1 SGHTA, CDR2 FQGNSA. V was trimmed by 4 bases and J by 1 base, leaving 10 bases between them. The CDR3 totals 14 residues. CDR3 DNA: TGTGCCAGCAGCTGGGTCGGGGGGAACACTGAAGCTTTCTTT. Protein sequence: CASSWVGGNTEAFF.

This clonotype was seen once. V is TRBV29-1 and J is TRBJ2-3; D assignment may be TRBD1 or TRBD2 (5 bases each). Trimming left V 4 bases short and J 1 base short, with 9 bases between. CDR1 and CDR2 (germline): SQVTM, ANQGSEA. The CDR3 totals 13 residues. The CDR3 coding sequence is TGCAGCGTTGTGAGGGACCGCACAGATACGCAGTATTTT. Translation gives CSVVRDRTDTQYF.

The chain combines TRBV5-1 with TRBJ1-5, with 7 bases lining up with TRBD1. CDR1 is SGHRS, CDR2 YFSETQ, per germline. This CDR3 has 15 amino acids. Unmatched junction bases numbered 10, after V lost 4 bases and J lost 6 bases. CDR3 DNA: TGCGCCAGCAGCCCCCGTGGGACAGAGGGTCAGCCCCAGCATTTT. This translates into CASSPRGTEGQPQHF.

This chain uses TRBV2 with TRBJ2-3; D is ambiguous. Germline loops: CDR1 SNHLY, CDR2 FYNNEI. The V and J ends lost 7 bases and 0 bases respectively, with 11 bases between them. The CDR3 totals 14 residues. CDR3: CASNERSSTDTQYF. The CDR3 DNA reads TGTGCCAGCAATGAGAGGAGTAGCACAGATACGCAGTATTTT.

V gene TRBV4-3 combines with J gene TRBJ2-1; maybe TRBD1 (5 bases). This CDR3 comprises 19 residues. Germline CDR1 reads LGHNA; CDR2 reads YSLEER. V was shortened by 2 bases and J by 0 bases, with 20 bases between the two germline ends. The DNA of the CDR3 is TGCGCCAGCAGCCAAACCTACTCCCCGGACATGAGCTCCTACAATGAGCAGTTCTTC. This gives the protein CASSQTYSPDMSSYNEQFF.

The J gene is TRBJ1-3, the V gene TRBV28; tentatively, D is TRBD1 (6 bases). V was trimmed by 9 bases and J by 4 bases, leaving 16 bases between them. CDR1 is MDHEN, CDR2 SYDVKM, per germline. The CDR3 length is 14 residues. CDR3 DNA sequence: TGTGCCAGTTTGACGGGGGGCGCGGGAAACACCATATATTTT. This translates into CASLTGGAGNTIYF.

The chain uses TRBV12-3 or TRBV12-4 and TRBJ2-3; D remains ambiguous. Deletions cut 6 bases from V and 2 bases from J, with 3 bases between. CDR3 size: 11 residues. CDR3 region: CASRYTDTQYF. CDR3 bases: TGTGCCAGCAGGTACACAGATACGCAGTATTTT.

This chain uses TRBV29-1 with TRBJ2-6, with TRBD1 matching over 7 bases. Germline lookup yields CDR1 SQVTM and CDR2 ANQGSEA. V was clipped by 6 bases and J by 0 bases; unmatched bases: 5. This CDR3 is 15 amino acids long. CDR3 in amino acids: CSVRTGSSGANVLTF. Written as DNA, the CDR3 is TGCAGCGTGAGGACAGGCTCCTCTGGGGCCAACGTCCTGACTTTC.

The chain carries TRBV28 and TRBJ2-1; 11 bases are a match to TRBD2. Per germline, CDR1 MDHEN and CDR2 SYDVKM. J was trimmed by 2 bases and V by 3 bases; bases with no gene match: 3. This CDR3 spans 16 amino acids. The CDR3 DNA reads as TGTGCCAGCAGTTTGGAGACTAGCGGGGCCTACAATGAGCAGTTCTTC. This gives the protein CASSLETSGAYNEQFF.

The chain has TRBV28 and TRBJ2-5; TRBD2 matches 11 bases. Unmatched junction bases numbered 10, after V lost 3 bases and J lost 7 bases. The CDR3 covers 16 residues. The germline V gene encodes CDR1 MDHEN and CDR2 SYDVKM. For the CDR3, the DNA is TGTGCCAGCAGTTTGTACCGCGCCGGGACTAGCGGGACCCAGTACTTC. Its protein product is CASSLYRAGTSGTQYF.

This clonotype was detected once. The CDR3 region is CASSLVGRNSPLHF. The CDR3 DNA follows: TGTGCCAGCAGTTTAGTGGGCCGTAATTCACCCCTCCACTTT. This sequence joins TRBV28 and TRBJ1-6; no reliable D call. Germline CDR1 and CDR2: MDHEN and SYDVKM. The V end was cut by 2 bases, the J end by 6 bases, with 8 bases between. The CDR3 has 14 amino acids.

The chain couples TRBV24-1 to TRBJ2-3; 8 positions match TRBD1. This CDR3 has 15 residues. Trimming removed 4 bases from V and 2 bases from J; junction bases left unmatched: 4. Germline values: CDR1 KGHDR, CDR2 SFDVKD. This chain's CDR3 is CATSDRQGITDTQYF. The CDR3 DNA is TGTGCCACCAGTGACCGACAGGGGATCACAGATACGCAGTATTTT.

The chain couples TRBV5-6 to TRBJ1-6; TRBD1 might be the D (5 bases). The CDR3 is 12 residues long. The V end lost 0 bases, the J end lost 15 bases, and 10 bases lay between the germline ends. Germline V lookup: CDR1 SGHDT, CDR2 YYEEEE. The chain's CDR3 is CASSLGQTNLHF. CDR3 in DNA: TGTGCCAGCAGCTTGGGACAGACAAACCTCCACTTT.

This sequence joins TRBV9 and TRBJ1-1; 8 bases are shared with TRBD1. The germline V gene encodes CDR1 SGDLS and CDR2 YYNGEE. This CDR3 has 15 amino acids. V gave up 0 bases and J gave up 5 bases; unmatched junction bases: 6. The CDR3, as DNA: TGTGCCAGCAGCGTAGTTCGGACAGGGAGTACTGAAGCTTTCTTT. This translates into CASSVVRTGSTEAFF.

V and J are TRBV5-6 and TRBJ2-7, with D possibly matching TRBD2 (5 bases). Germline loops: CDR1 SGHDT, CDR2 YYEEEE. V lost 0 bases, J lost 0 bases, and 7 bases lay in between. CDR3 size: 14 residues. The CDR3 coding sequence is TGTGCCAGCAGCTTGGCGGGGAACTCCTACGAGCAGTACTTC. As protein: CASSLAGNSYEQYF.

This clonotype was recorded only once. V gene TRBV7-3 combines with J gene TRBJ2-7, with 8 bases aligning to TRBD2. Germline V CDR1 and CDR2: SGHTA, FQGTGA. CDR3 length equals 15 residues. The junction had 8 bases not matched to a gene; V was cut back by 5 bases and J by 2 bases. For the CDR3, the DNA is TGTGCCAGCAGCCCGGGAGGGCGGGCAACCTACGAGCAGTACTTC. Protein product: CASSPGGRATYEQYF. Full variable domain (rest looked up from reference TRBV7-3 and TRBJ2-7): GAGVSQTPSNKVTEKGKYVELRCDPISGHTALYWYRQSLGQGPEFLIYFQGTGAADDSGLPNDRFFAVRPEGSVSTLKIQRTERGDSAVYLCASSPGGRATYEQYFGPGTRLTVT.

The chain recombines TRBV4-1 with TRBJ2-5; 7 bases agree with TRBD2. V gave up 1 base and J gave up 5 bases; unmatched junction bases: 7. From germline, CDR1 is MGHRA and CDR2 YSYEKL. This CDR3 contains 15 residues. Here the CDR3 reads CASSQAGTTVETQYF. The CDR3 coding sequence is TGCGCCAGCAGCCAAGCCGGGACTACGGTCGAGACCCAGTACTTC.

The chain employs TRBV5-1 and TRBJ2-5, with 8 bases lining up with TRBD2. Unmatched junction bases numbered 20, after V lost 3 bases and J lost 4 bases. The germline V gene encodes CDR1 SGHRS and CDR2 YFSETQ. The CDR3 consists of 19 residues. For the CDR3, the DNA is TGCGCCAGCAGCTCGTTCATGCTTTTAGCGGGGAAAAAGGGAGAGACCCAGTACTTC. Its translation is CASSSFMLLAGKKGETQYF.

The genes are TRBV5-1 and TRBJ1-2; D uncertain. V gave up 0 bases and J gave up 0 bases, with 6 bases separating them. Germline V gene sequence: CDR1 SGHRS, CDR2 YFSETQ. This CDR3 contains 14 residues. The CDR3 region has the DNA TGCGCCAGCAGCTTGGACCGATCTAACTATGGCTACACCTTC. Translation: CASSLDRSNYGYTF.

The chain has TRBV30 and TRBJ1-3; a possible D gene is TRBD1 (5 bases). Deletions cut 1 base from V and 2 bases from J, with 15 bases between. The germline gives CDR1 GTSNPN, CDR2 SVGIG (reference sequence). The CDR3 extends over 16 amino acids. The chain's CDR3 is CAWSGVMQGAGNTIYF. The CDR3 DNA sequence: TGTGCCTGGAGTGGGGTAATGCAGGGTGCTGGAAACACCATATATTTT.

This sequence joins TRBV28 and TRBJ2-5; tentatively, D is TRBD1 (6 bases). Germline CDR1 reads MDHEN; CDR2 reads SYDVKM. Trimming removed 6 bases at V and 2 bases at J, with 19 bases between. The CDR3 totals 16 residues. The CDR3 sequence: CASSSHTGSYQETQYF. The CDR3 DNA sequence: TGTGCCAGCAGCTCACACACAGGGAGTTATCAAGAGACCCAGTACTTC. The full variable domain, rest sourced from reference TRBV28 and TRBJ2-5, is DVKVTQSSRYLVKRTGEKVFLECVQDMDHENMFWYRQDPGLGLRLIYFSYDVKMKEKGDIPEGYSVSREKKERFSLILESASTNQTSMYLCASSSHTGSYQETQYFGPGTRLLVL.

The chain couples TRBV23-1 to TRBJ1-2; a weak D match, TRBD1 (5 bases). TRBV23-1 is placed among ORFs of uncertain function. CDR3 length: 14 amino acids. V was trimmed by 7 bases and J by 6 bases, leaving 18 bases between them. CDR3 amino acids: CASTLAGKLDGYTF. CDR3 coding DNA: TGCGCCAGCACCCTGGCAGGGAAGCTGGATGGCTACACCTTC.

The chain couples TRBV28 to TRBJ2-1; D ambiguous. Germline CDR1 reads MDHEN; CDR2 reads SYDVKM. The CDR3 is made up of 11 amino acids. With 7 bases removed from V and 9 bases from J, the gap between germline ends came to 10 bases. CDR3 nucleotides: TGTGCCAGCACCTCAGCCGGTGAGCAGTTCTTC. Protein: CASTSAGEQFF.

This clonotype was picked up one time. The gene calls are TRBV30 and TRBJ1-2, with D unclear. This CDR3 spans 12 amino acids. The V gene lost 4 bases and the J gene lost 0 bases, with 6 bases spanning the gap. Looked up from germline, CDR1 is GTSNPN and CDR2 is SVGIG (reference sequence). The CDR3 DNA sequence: TGTGCCTGGATTGGTGCTAACTATGGCTACACCTTC. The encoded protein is CAWIGANYGYTF. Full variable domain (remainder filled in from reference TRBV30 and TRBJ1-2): SQTIHQWPATLVQPVGSPLSLECTVEGTSNPNLYWYRQAAGRGLQLLFYSVGIGQISSEVPQNLSASRPQDRQFILSSKKLLLSDSGFYLCAWIGANYGYTFGSGTRLTVV.

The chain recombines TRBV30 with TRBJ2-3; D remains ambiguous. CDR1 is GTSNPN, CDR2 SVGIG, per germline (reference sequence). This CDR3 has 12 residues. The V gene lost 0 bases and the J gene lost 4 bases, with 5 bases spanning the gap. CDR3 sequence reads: CAWSVAPDTQYF. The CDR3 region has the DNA TGTGCCTGGAGTGTAGCGCCAGATACGCAGTATTTT. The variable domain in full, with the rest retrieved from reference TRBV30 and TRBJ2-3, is SQTIHQWPATLVQPVGSPLSLECTVEGTSNPNLYWYRQAAGRGLQLLFYSVGIGQISSEVPQNLSASRPQDRQFILSSKKLLLSDSGFYLCAWSVAPDTQYFGPGTRLTVL.

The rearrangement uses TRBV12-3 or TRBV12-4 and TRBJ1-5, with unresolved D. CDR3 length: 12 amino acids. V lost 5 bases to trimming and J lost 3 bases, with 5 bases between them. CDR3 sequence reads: CASSRLNQPQHF. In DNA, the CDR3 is TGTGCCAGCAGTCGACTCAATCAGCCCCAGCATTTT.

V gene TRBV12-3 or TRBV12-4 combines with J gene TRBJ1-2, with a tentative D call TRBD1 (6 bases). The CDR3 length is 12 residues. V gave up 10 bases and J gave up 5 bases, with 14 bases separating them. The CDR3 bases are TGTGCCATCAATGGACAGCCTTATGGCTACACCTTC. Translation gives CAINGQPYGYTF.

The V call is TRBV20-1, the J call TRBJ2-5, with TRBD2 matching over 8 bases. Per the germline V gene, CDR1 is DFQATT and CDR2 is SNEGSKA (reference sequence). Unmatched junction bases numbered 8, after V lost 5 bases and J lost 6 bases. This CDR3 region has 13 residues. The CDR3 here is CSAPPGRGKTQYF. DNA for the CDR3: TGCAGTGCTCCTCCCGGGAGGGGGAAGACCCAGTACTTC.

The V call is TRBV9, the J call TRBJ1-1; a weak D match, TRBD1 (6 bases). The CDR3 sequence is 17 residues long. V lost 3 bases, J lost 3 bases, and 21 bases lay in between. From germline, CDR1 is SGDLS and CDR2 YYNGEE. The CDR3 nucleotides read TGTGCCAGCAGCGCCTCAACAGGGAGCCTAGCGGACACTGAAGCTTTCTTT. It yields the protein CASSASTGSLADTEAFF.